Here is one T cell receptor (beta chain) with its context. Its target is unknown. PCR amplification relied on 60 Vbeta primers (plus 13 Jbeta primers). TCRdb's table, derived via immunoSEQ multiplex PCR, lists solely in-frame clones and lacks some. The repertoire holds around 150,000 clones, 70% to 85% seen once, with roughly 3.5% in the top ten. This sample was included in a study of cytomegalovirus exposure and HLA in healthy donors. CDR3 size: 14 residues. Per the germline V gene, CDR1 is SGHAT and CDR2 is FQNNGV. Losses at the gene ends were 5 bases for V and 4 bases for J; bases not matched to a gene: 7. Study-level findings and limits: The study listed roughly 160 cytomegalovirus-associated TCR beta chains.

Sequencing input: PBMCs. The chain recombines TRBV11-2 with TRBJ1-1, with 7 bases aligning to TRBD1. This clonotype was obtained from a male donor in good health and CMV-seronegative. CDR3 amino acids: CASSPRQGGTEAFF. DNA of the CDR3: TGTGCCAGCAGCCCCCGACAGGGAGGCACTGAAGCTTTCTTT.